The present TCR beta chain was sequenced within a study of T cells in Graves' hyperthyroidism and ophthalmopathy. Regions amplified from RNA transcripts were the TCR beta CDR3 regions. TCR CDR3 underwent first-round RT-PCR with the HTBI primer set. TCRdb used MiXCR to reprocess the multiplex PCR reads, holding one entry per CDR3 protein. The sample carries under 400,000 distinct CDR3 sequences, over 15% recorded once. This clonotype has just a few counts. Its antigen is currently unknown. Participants, patients aged 18 to 65, had newly diagnosed hyperthyroidism with a duration under 2 months. In germline, CDR1 is LNHDA, CDR2 SQIVND (reference sequence). V shed 7 bases and J shed 6 bases, with 18 bases lying between them. The CDR3 consists of 14 residues. Study-wide findings and caveats: The blood repertoire included most of the expanded thyroid clonotypes above 0.001.

The receptor comes from a man younger than 45 with Graves' hyperthyroidism. The material sequenced was blood. The rearrangement joins TRBV19 to TRBJ1-1; no clear D. CDR3 region: CASIPSGIGPEAFF. The CDR3, as DNA: TGTGCCAGTATTCCGTCGGGGATCGGTCCTGAAGCTTTCTTT. The full variable domain, its missing parts supplied by reference TRBV19 and TRBJ1-1, is DGGITQSPKYLFRKEGQNVTLSCEQNLNHDAMYWYRQDPGQGLRLIYYSQIVNDFQKGDIAEGYSVSREKKESFPLTVTSAQKNPTAFYLCASIPSGIGPEAFFGQGTRLTVV.